This T cell receptor beta chain is drawn from a study of chemoradiotherapy in HPV16-positive cancers. The CDR3 spans 14 residues. V shed 6 bases and J 1 base; nucleotides not matched to a gene: 5. Germline V gene data show CDR1 as MGHDK and CDR2 as SYGVNS. Study findings and constraints: In HPV16-positive patients, HPV-responsive T-cell expansion tracked better recurrence-free survival. Candidate HPV-specific clones and E7-related TCR motifs grew in tumor during treatment. Functional assays defining HPV-specific T cells used only a couple of HPV16-positive patients.

Using immunoSEQ multiplex PCR, the repertoire was profiled, and TCRdb retains in-frame clones only, with some absent. The sample consists of more than 7,000 clones, roughly 82% of them appearing once. Repertoires were sampled repeatedly during chemoradiotherapy. About this clone: Antigen unknown.

The clonotype was recovered from a human donor with HPV-associated anogenital cancer. The genes are TRBV25-1 and TRBJ2-5; TRBD1 matches 7 bases. Specimen: tumor tissue, collected from a patient who underwent chemoradiotherapy. As DNA, the CDR3 is TGTGCCAGCAGCCCCTGGGACAGCCAAGAGACCCAGTACTTC. Encoded protein: CASSPWDSQETQYF.